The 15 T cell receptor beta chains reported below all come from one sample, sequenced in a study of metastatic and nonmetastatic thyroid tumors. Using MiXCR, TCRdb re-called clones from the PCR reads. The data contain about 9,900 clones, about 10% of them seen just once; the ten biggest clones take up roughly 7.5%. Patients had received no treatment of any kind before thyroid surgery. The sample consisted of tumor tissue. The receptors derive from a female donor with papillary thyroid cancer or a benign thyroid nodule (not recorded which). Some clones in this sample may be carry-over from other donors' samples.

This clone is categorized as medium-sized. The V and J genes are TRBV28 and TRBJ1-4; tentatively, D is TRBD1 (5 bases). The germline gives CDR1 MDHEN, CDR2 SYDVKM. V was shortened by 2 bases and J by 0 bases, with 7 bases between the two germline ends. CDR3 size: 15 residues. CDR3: CASSLQGATNEKLFF. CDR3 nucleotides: TGTGCCAGCAGTTTACAGGGAGCAACTAATGAAAAACTGTTTTTT.

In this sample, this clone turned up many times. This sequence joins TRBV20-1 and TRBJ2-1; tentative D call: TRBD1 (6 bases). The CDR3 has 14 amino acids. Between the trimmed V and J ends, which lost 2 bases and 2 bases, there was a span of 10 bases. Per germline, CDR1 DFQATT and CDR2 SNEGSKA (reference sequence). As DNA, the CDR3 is TGCAGTGCTAGACAGGACAGAGCCTACAATGAGCAGTTCTTC. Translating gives CSARQDRAYNEQFF.

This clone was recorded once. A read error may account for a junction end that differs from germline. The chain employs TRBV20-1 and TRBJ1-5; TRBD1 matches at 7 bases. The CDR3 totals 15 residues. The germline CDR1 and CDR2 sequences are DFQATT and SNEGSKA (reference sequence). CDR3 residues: CSARCQQGINQPHHF. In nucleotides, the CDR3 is TGCAGTGCTAGATGCCAACAGGGGATCAATCAGCCCCACCATTTT.

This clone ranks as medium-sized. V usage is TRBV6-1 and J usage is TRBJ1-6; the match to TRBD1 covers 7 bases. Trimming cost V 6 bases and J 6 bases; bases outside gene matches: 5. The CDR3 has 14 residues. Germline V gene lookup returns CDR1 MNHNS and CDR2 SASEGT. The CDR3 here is CASRAGQFNSPLHF. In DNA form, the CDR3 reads TGTGCCAGCAGAGCGGGACAGTTTAATTCACCCCTCCACTTT.

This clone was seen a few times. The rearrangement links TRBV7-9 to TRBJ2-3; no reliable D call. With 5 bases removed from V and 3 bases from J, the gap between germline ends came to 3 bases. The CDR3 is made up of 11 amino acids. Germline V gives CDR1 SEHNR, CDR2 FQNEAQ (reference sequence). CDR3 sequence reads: CASSPTDTQYF. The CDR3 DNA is TGTGCCAGCAGCCCTACAGATACGCAGTATTTT. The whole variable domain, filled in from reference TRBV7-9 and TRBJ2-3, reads DTGVSQNPRHKITKRGQNVTFRCDPISEHNRLYWYRQTLGQGPEFLTYFQNEAQLEKSRLLSDRFSAERPKGSFSTLEIQRTEQGDSAMYLCASSPTDTQYFGPGTRLTVL.

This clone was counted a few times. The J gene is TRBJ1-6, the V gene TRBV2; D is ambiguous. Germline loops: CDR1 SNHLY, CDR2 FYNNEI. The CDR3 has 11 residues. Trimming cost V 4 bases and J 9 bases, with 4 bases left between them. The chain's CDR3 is CASSGLSPLHF. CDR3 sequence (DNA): TGTGCCAGCAGTGGCCTTTCACCCCTCCACTTT.

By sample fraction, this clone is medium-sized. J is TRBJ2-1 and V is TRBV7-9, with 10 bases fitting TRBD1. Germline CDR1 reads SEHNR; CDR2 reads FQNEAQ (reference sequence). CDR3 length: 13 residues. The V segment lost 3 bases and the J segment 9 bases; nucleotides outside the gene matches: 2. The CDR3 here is CASSLGQGTEQFF. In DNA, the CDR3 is TGTGCCAGCAGCTTGGGACAGGGGACTGAGCAGTTCTTC.

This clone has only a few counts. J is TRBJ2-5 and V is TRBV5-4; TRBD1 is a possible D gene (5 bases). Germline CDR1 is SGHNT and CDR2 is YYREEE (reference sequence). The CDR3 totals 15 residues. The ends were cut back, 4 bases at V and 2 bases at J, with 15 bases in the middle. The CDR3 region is CASSPRQYDQETQYF. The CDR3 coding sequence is TGTGCCAGCAGCCCACGACAGTACGATCAAGAGACCCAGTACTTC.

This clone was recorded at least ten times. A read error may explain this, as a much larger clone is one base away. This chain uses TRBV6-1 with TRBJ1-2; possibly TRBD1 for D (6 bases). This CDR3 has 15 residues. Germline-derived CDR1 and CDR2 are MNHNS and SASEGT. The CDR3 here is CASRGNRESNYGCTF. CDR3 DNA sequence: TGTGCCAGCAGGGGGAACAGGGAGTCCAACTATGGCTGCACCTTC.

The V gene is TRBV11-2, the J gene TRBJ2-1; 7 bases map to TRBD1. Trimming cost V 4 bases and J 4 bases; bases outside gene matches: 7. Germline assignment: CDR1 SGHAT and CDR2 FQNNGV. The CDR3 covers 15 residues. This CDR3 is CASSSGTDFYNEQFF. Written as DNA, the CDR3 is TGTGCCAGCAGCTCCGGGACAGATTTTTACAATGAGCAGTTCTTC.

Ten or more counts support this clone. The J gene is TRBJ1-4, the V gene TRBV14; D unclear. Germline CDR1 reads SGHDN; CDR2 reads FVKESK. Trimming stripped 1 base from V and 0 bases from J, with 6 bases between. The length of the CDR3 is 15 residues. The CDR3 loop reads CASSQAPATNEKLFF. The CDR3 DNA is TGTGCCAGCAGCCAAGCACCTGCAACTAATGAAAAACTGTTTTTT.

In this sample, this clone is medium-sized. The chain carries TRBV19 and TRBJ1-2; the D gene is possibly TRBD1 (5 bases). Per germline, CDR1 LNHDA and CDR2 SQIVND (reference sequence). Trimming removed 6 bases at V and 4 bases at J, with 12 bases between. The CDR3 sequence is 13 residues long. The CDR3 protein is CASRFGGTYGYTF. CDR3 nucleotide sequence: TGTGCCAGTAGATTTGGGGGAACCTATGGCTACACCTTC.

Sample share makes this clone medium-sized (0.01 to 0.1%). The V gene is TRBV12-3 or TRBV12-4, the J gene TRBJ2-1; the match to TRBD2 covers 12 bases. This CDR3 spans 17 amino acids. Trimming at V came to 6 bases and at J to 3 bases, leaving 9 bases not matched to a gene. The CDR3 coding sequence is TGTGCCAGCAGCCCAAGACTAGCGGGAGATAACTACAATGAGCAGTTCTTC. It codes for CASSPRLAGDNYNEQFF.

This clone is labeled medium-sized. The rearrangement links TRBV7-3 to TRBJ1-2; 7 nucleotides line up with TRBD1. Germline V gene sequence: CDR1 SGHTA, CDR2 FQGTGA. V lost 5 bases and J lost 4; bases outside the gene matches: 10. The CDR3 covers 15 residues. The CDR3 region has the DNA TGTGCCAGCAGCCCCAATGGGCGGGACAGCTATGGCTACACCTTC. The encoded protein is CASSPNGRDSYGYTF.

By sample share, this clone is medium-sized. The CDR3 spells CASRLAGGQETQYF. The CDR3 nucleotides read TGTGCCAGCAGACTAGCGGGGGGGCAAGAGACCCAGTACTTC. The chain has TRBV6-1 and TRBJ2-5; 13 bases line up with TRBD2. Germline-derived CDR1 and CDR2 are MNHNS and SASEGT. This CDR3 region has 14 residues. V was clipped by 6 bases and J by 2 bases; unmatched bases: 0.